These T cell receptor beta chains were read from a single sample in a study of beta chain features in type 1 diabetes. Here immunoSEQ multiplex PCR was the method, and the copy in TCRdb shows in-frame clones only, minus some. Of approximately 200,000 clones listed, about 9.3% are singletons. Sequencing was carried out using naive CD4+ T cells from blood. The receptors come from a woman aged 18-29 years in good health. CDR3s include the opening cysteine and the closing phenylalanine or tryptophan. Not all rows give a size; the values are once, few, many and, for expanded clones, a class.

j_call: TRBJ1-1; v_call: TRBV30; clone_size: many; cdr3_aa: CAWTGLQLAFF
j_call: TRBJ2-7; v_call: TRBV4-1; clone_size: .; cdr3_aa: CASSRDAGSPSYEQYF
j_call: TRBJ2-4; v_call: TRBV5-1; clone_size: few; cdr3_aa: CASSFSGQYF
j_call: TRBJ1-5; v_call: TRBV19; clone_size: few; cdr3_aa: CASVSTGAGQPQHF
j_call: TRBJ1-1; v_call: TRBV2; clone_size: .; cdr3_aa: CASSEFRNTEAFF
j_call: TRBJ2-7; v_call: TRBV10-3; clone_size: few; cdr3_aa: CAIRRQGEDEQYF
j_call: TRBJ2-1; v_call: TRBV30; clone_size: .; cdr3_aa: CAWSREGNEQFF
j_call: TRBJ2-1; v_call: TRBV19; clone_size: .; cdr3_aa: CASSPPGGLNNEQFF
j_call: TRBJ1-1; v_call: TRBV19; clone_size: .; cdr3_aa: CASSIEGLGATEAFF
j_call: TRBJ2-5; v_call: TRBV10-3; clone_size: few; cdr3_aa: CAISEEATGRETQYF